This TCR beta chain comes out of a study of glioma-infiltrating T cells after dendritic cell vaccination. Produced via immunoSEQ multiplex PCR; TCRdb's table is partial and in-frame only. The sample yields under 100,000 clones, about 87% seen once. The ends lost 5 bases at V and 5 bases at J; junction bases unmatched: 5. Germline CDR1 is GTSNPN and CDR2 is SVGIG (reference sequence). The CDR3 spans 13 residues. The sequence derives from a human donor with glioblastoma. Sequencing used blood, obtained before dendritic cell vaccination. This chain uses TRBV30 with TRBJ1-5; TRBD1 matches at 8 bases. CDR3 region: CAWGQGYHQPQHF. CDR3 sequence (DNA): TGTGCCTGGGGACAGGGTTATCATCAGCCCCAGCATTTT.